This is a list of T cell receptor beta chains from one sample in a study of identifying expanded T cells in peripheral blood. TCRdb keeps only in-frame clones here, not all; method: immunoSEQ multiplex PCR. The data hold 100,000 or so clones, with roughly 87% observed a single time. What was sequenced was blood. Receptor source: a person between 18 and 69 years old in good health. The CDR3 runs from the conserved cysteine through the conserved F or W. A D gene is named only where the DNA matches it firmly. Clone size is shown for a subset of rows, as once, few, many or a class of expanded clone.

size: -
D: -
V: TRBV5-6
J: TRBJ2-3
CDR3: CASSLAVTDTQYF
DNA: TGTGCCAGCAGCTTGGCCGTGACAGATACGCAGTATTTT

size: -
D: TRBD1
V: TRBV4-2
J: TRBJ1-2
CDR3: CASSQDQGAGGYTF
DNA: TGTGCCAGCAGCCAAGATCAGGGGGCGGGTGGCTACACCTTC

size: -
D: TRBD1
V: TRBV7-2
J: TRBJ1-1
CDR3: CASSLGQGARTVNTEAFF
DNA: TGTGCCAGCAGCTTGGGACAGGGGGCGAGAACTGTGAACACTGAAGCTTTCTTT

size: few
D: -
V: TRBV7-2
J: TRBJ1-5
CDR3: CASSLAGGAAGPAQHF
DNA: TGTGCCAGCAGCTTAGCGGGGGGCGCGGCAGGTCCGGCCCAGCATTTT

size: -
D: -
V: TRBV15
J: TRBJ1-2
CDR3: CATSRDGAVRYTF
DNA: TGTGCCACCAGCAGAGACGGGGCGGTACGCTACACCTTC

size: -
D: TRBD1
V: TRBV10-3
J: TRBJ2-5
CDR3: CAISADGTGAETQYF
DNA: TGTGCCATCAGTGCTGACGGGACAGGAGCGGAGACCCAGTACTTC

size: -
D: TRBD1
V: TRBV6-1
J: TRBJ1-1
CDR3: CASSLHRGGEAFF
DNA: TGTGCCAGCAGTCTTCACAGGGGAGGTGAAGCTTTCTTT

size: few
D: -
V: TRBV10-3
J: TRBJ2-6
CDR3: CAISEPPVVPGANVLTF
DNA: TGTGCCATCAGTGAGCCCCCGGTGGTCCCTGGGGCCAACGTCCTGACTTTC

size: -
D: TRBD2
V: TRBV30
J: TRBJ2-3
CDR3: CAWSGSGAKDTQYF
DNA: TGTGCCTGGAGCGGTAGCGGGGCTAAAGATACGCAGTATTTT

size: -
D: TRBD2
V: TRBV5-4
J: TRBJ2-5
CDR3: CASSSGGNQETQYF
DNA: TGTGCCAGCAGTAGCGGGGGTAACCAAGAGACCCAGTACTTC

size: -
D: -
V: TRBV5-4
J: TRBJ2-7
CDR3: CASSSGGRGSYEQYF
DNA: TGTGCCAGCAGCTCCGGGGGACGGGGTTCCTACGAGCAGTACTTC

size: -
D: -
V: TRBV7-7
J: TRBJ2-1
CDR3: CASSADAGSYNEQFF
DNA: TGTGCCAGCAGCGCCGACGCGGGGTCCTACAATGAGCAGTTCTTC

size: once
D: -
V: TRBV4-3
J: TRBJ2-1
CDR3: CASSQDLAYSYNEQFF
DNA: TGCGCCAGCAGCCAAGATCTCGCCTACTCCTACAATGAGCAGTTCTTC

size: -
D: -
V: TRBV27
J: TRBJ2-3
CDR3: CASSWGVTGADTQYF
DNA: TGTGCCAGCAGTTGGGGAGTAACGGGCGCAGATACGCAGTATTTT

size: few
D: -
V: TRBV9
J: TRBJ1-2
CDR3: CASKGSDYGYTF
DNA: TGTGCCAGCAAAGGGTCTGACTATGGCTACACCTTC

size: -
D: -
V: TRBV19
J: TRBJ1-1
CDR3: CASSMARNTEAFF
DNA: TGTGCCAGTAGTATGGCCAGGAACACTGAAGCTTTCTTT

size: -
D: -
V: TRBV7-2
J: TRBJ2-7
CDR3: CASSESPIRLEQYF
DNA: TGTGCCAGCAGCGAGTCCCCCATCCGCCTGGAGCAGTACTTC

size: once
D: -
V: TRBV1
J: TRBJ2-7
CDR3: CTSKSPGVYEQYF
DNA: TGCACCAGCAAAAGCCCAGGGGTCTACGAGCAGTACTTC

size: -
D: -
V: TRBV7-2
J: TRBJ2-7
CDR3: CASSLWRAPGEQYF
DNA: TGTGCCAGCAGCTTATGGCGGGCCCCGGGGGAGCAGTACTTC

size: -
D: -
V: TRBV9
J: TRBJ2-3
CDR3: CASSDRTNTDTQYF
DNA: TGTGCCAGCAGCGACCGGACAAACACAGATACGCAGTATTTT

size: few
D: -
V: TRBV4-3
J: TRBJ1-2
CDR3: CASSQEAGQGWDGYTF
DNA: TGCGCCAGCAGCCAAGAAGCGGGGCAGGGGTGGGATGGCTACACCTTC

size: -
D: -
V: TRBV2
J: TRBJ2-1
CDR3: CASSEMRGSYNEQFF
DNA: TGTGCCAGCAGTGAAATGAGGGGATCCTACAATGAGCAGTTCTTC

size: medium-sized
D: -
V: TRBV10-3
J: TRBJ2-3
CDR3: CAIKGGSTDTQYF
DNA: TGTGCCATCAAGGGGGGAAGCACAGATACGCAGTATTTT

size: -
D: -
V: TRBV4-3
J: TRBJ2-2
CDR3: CASSQDGSGANTGELFF
DNA: TGCGCCAGCAGCCAAGATGGTAGCGGCGCGAACACCGGGGAGCTGTTTTTT

size: -
D: TRBD1
V: TRBV28
J: TRBJ1-5
CDR3: CASSLLDRANQPQHF
DNA: TGTGCCAGCAGTTTGCTGGACAGGGCAAATCAGCCCCAGCATTTT

size: -
D: -
V: TRBV19
J: TRBJ1-1
CDR3: CASSIEGDTEAFF
DNA: TGTGCCAGTAGTATTGAGGGGGACACTGAAGCTTTCTTT